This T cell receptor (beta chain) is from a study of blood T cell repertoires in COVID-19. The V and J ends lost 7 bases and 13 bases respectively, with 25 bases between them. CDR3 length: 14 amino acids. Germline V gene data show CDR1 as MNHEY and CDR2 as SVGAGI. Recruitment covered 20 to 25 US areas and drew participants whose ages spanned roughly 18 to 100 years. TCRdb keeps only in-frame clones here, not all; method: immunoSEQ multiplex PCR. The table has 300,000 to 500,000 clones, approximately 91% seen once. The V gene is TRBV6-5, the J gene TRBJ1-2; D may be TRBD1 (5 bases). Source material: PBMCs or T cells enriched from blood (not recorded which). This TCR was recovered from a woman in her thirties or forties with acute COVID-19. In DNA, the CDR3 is TGTGCCAGCATCCTCGCCCGGGACTCCACCCGAGTCACCTTC. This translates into CASILARDSTRVTF.